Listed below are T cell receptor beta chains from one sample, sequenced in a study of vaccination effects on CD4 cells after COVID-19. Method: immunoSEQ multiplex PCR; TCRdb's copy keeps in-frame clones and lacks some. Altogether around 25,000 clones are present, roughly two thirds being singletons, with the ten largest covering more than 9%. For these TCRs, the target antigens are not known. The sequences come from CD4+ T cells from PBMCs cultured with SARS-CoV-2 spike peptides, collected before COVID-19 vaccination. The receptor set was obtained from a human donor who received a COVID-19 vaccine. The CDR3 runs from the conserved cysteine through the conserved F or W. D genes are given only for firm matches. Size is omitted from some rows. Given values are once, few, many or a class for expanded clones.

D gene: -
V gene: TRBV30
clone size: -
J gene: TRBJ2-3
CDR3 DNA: TGTGCCTGGAGTGTAAAAGGGGCAGATACGCAGTATTTT
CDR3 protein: CAWSVKGADTQYF

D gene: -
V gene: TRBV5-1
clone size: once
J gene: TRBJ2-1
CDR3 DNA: TGCGCCAGCAGCTTGGCCCCAACGATCGGGAGAGCGGAGATCAACAATGAGCAGTTCTTC
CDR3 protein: CASSLAPTIGRAEINNEQFF

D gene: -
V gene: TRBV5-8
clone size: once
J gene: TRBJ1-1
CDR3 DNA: TGTGCCAGCAGCTTTTCTCTCCTGGGGGTCACTGAAGCTTTCTTT
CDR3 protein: CASSFSLLGVTEAFF

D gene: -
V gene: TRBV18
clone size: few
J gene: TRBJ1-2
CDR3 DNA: TGTGCCAGCTCACCCTCAACAGGGTTGGACTATGGCTACACCTTC
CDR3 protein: CASSPSTGLDYGYTF

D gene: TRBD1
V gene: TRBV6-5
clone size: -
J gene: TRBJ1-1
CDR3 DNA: TGTGCCAGCACGGGGACAGCCTTGAACACTGAAGCTTTCTTT
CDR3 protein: CASTGTALNTEAFF

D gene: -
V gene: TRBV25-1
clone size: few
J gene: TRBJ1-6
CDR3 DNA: TGTGCCAGCAGGCGGGGGAATTCACCCCTCCACTTT
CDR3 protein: CASRRGNSPLHF

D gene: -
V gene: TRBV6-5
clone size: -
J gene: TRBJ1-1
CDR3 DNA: TGTGCCAGCAGTTCGACAGCGAACACTGAAGCTTTCTTT
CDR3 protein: CASSSTANTEAFF

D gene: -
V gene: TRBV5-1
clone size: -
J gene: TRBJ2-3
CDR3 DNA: TGCGCCAGCAGCTCCACATTTACTAGCACAGATACGCAGTATTTT
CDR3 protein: CASSSTFTSTDTQYF

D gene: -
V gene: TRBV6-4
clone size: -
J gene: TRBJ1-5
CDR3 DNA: TGTGCCAGTACACCGGGACAAAGCAATCAGCCCCAGCATTTT
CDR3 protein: CASTPGQSNQPQHF

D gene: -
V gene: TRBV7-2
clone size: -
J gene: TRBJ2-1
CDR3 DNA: TGTGCCAGCAGCTTCAATAGGGCCAATGAGCAGTTCTTC
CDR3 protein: CASSFNRANEQFF

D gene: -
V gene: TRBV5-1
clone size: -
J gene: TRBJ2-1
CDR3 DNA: TGCGCCAGCAGCTTGGAGTCTACATACAATGAGCAGTTCTTC
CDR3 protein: CASSLESTYNEQFF

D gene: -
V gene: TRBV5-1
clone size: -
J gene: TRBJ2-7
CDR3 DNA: TGCGCCAGCAGCTTCGATTACAGGGACTCCTACGAGCAGTACTTC
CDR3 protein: CASSFDYRDSYEQYF

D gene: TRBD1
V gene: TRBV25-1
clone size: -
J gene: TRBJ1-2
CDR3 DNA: TGTGCCAGCAGTGAGGGACAGGGAGTATATGGCTACACCTTC
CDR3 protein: CASSEGQGVYGYTF

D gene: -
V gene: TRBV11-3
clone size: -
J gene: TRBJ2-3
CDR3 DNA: TGTGCCAGCAGCTCCAGGGAAGATACGCAGTATTTT
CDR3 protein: CASSSREDTQYF

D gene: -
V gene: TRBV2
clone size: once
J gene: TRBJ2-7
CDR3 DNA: TGTGCCAGCAGGAGATTGCTTATGGGGCCTCGGCCCGAGCAGTACTTC
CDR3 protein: CASRRLLMGPRPEQYF

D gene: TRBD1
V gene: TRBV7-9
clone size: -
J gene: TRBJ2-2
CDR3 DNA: TGTGCCAGCAGCTCTCCGGGACAGAGAACGAACACCGGGGAGCTGTTTTTT
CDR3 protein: CASSSPGQRTNTGELFF

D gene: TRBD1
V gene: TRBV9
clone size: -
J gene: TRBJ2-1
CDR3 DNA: TGTGCCAGCAGCACAAGACAGGGGGTCGTTACGGATGAGCAGTTCTTC
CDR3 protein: CASSTRQGVVTDEQFF

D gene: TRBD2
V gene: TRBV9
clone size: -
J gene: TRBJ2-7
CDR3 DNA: TGTGCCAGCAGCGTAGGCGGACTAGCGAATTACGAGCAGTACTTC
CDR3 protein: CASSVGGLANYEQYF

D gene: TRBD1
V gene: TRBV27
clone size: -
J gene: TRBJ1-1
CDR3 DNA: TGTGCCAGCAGTTTGGGGACAGGGGGCAAAGCTTTCTTT
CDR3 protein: CASSLGTGGKAFF

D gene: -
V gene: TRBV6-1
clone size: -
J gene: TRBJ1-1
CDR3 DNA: TGTGCCAGCAGTTATTCCAACAGGGACGCTTTCTTT
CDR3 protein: CASSYSNRDAFF

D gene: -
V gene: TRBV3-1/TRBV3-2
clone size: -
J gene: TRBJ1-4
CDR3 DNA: TGTGCCAGCAGCCAATTGAGATCAACTAATGAAAAACTGTTTTTT
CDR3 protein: CASSQLRSTNEKLFF

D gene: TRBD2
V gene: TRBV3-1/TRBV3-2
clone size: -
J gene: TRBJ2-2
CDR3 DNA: TGTGCCAGCAGCCCAGTGGGGAGGGCCGGGGAGCTGTTTTTT
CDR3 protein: CASSPVGRAGELFF

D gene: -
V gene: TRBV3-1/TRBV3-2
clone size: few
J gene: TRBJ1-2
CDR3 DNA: TGTGCCAGCAGCCAGGCCGGGGCGGTACTGTATGGCTACACCTTC
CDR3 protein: CASSQAGAVLYGYTF

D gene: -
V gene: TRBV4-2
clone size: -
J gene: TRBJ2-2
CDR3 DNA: TGTGCCAGCAGCCAAGATCCCCGGGGTCGGGGGAACACCGGGGAGCTGTTTTTT
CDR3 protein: CASSQDPRGRGNTGELFF

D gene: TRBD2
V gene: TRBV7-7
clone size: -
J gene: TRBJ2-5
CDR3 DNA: TGTGCCAGCAGTCAGACTAGCGGCCAAGAGACCCAGTACTTC
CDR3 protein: CASSQTSGQETQYF

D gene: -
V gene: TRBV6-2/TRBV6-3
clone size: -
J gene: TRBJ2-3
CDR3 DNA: TGTGCCAGCAGTCCCCAGGGCGGGAACACAGATACGCAGTATTTT
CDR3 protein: CASSPQGGNTDTQYF

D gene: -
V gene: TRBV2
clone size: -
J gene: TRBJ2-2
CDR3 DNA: TGTGCCAGCAGTCTCGCCGGGGAGCTGTTTTTT
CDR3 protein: CASSLAGELFF

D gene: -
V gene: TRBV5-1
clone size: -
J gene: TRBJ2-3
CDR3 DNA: TGCGCCAGCAGCTTGCCATCAGGATACACAGATACGCAGTATTTT
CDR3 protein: CASSLPSGYTDTQYF

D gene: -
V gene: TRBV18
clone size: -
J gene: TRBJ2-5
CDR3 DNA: TGTGCCAGCTCAGTTTCAACAGGCCAAGAGACCCAGTACTTC
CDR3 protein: CASSVSTGQETQYF

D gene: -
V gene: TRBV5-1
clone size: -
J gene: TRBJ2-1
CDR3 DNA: TGCGCCAGCAGCTTTAATAATAGGGTTGAGCAGTTCTTC
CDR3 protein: CASSFNNRVEQFF

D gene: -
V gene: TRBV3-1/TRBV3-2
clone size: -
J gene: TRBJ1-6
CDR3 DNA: TGTGCCAGCAGCCAAAAGGTCGACAGCAACTATAATTCACCCCTCCACTTT
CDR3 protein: CASSQKVDSNYNSPLHF

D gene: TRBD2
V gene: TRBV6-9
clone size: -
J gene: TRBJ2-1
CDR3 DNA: TGTGCCAGCAGTTACTCCGCGGGGGATGTCTACAATGAGCAGTTCTTC
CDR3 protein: CASSYSAGDVYNEQFF

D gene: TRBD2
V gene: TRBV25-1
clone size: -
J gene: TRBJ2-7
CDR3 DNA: TGTGCCAGTCAGTCAGCGGGGGCCTACGAGCAGTACTTC
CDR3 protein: CASQSAGAYEQYF

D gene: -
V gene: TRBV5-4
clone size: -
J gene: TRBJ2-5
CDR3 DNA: TGTGCCAGCAGCCTCCAGGGGTCTGAGGAGACCCAGTACTTC
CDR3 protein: CASSLQGSEETQYF

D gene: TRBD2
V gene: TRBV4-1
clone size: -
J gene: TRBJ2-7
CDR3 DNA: TGCGCCAGCAGCCAAGTTACTAGCGGGAGGTACGAGCAGTACTTC
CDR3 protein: CASSQVTSGRYEQYF

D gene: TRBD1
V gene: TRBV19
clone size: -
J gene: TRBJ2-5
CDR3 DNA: TGTGCCAGTAGTATAGACCCGACAGGGTTCGGAGAGACCCAGTACTTC
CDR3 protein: CASSIDPTGFGETQYF

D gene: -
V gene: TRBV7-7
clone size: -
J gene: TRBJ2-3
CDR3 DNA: TGTGCCAGCAGCTTAGCCTCCAAAGATACGCAGTATTTT
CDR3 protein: CASSLASKDTQYF

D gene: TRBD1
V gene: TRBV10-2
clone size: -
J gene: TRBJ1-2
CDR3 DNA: TGCGCCAGCAGTTGGGGGACAGGGGCCATACCCGATAGCTACACCTTC
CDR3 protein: CASSWGTGAIPDSYTF

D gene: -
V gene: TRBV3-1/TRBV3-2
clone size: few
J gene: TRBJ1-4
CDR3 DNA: TGTGCCAGCAGCCCTCTATTCGGACTGGGACGTCGGACGGATAAACTGTTTTTT
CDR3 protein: CASSPLFGLGRRTDKLFF

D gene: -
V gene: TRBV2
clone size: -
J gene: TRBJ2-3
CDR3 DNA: TGTGCCAGCAAACAGCGGATTACTAGCACAGATACGCAGTATTTT
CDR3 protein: CASKQRITSTDTQYF

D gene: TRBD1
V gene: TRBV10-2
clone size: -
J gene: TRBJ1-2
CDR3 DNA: TGCGCCAGCAGTGAGTTACCGGGACAGGGGGCTTTAGGCTACACCTTC
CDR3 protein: CASSELPGQGALGYTF